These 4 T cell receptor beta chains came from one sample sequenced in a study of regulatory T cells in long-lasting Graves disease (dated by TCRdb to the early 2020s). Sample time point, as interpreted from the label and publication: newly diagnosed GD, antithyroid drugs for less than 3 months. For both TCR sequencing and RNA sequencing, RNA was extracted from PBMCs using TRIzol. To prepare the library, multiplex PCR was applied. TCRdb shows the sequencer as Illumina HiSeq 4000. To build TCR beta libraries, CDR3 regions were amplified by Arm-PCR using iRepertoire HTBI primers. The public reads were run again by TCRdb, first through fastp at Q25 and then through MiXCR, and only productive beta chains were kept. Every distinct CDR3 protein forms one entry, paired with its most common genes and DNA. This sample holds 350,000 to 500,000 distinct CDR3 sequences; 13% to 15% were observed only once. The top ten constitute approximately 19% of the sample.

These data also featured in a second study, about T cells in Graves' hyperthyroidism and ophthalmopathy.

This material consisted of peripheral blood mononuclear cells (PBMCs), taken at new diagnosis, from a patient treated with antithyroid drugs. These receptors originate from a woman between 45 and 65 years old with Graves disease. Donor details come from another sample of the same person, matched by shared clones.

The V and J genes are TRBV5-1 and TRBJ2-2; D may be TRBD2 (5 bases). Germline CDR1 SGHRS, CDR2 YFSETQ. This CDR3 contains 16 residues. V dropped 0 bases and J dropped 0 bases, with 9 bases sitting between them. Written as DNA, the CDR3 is TGCGCCAGCAGCTTGGAGGCGGGCTCGAACACCGGGGAGCTGTTTTTT. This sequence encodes CASSLEAGSNTGELFF. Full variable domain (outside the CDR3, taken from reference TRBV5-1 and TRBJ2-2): KAGVTQTPRYLIKTRGQQVTLSCSPISGHRSVSWYQQTPGQGLQFLFEYFSETQRNKGNFPGRFSGRQFSNSRSEMNVSTLELGDSALYLCASSLEAGSNTGELFFGEGSRLTVL.

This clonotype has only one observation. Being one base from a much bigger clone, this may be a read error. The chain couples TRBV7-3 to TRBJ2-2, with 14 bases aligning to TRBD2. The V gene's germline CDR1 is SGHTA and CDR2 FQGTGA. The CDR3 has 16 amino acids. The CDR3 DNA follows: TGTGCCAGCAGCTTAATGACTAGCGGGAGGGCCGGGGAGCGGTTTTTT. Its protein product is CASSLMTSGRAGERFF.

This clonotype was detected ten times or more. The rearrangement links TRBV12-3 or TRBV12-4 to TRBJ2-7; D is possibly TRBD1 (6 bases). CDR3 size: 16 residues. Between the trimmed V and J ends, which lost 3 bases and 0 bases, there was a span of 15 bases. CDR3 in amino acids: CASSLWDTKYSYEQYF. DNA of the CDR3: TGTGCCAGCAGTTTGTGGGACACCAAATACTCCTACGAGCAGTACTTC.

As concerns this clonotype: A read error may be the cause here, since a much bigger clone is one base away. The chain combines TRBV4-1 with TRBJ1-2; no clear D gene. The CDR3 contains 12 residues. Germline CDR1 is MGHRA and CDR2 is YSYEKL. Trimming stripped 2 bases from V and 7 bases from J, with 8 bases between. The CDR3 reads CASSQLGGGYTF. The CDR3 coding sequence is TGCGCCAGCAGCCAACTGGGAGGTGGCTACACCTTC.